This paragraph covers one T cell receptor (beta chain) sequence. Profiling relied on immunoSEQ multiplex PCR, and the TCRdb table lists in-frame clones only, not all of them. The sample has over 1.5 million clones; 98% are singletons. The CDR3 has 18 residues. V shed 5 bases and J 3 bases; nucleotides not matched to a gene: 11. Looked up from germline, CDR1 is SGHAT and CDR2 is FQNNGV. These data come from a study of shared clonotypes between healthy human individuals. The clonotype comes from a man aged 30-40 years in good health. The rearrangement links TRBV11-2 to TRBJ1-3, with 12 positions matching TRBD1. Sequencing used naive CD4+ T cells sorted from blood. Subset denoted: CD45RA+ positively selected. This CDR3 is CASSGLRDRGRFGNTIYF. The CDR3 DNA is TGTGCCAGCAGCGGCCTCCGGGACAGGGGGCGGTTTGGAAACACCATATATTTT. Combining the CDR3 with reference TRBV11-2 and TRBJ1-3 gives the whole variable domain EAGVAQSPRYKIIEKRQSVAFWCNPISGHATLYWYQQILGQGPKLLIQFQNNGVVDDSQLPKDRFSAERLKGVDSTLKIQPAKLEDSAVYLCASSGLRDRGRFGNTIYFGEGSWLTVV.